Sequencing of this T cell receptor beta chain was carried out in a study of shared clonotypes between healthy human individuals. The naive CD8 fraction comprised CD45RO-negative cells positively selected for CCR7 and excluded terminally differentiated effector memory CD45RA+ cells. All donors were healthy HIV-negative adults lacking recent acute infections or vaccinations. Looked up from germline, CDR1 is MNHEY and CDR2 is SMNVEV (reference sequence). This CDR3 comprises 13 residues. Trimming at V came to 4 bases and at J to 6 bases, leaving 6 bases not matched to a gene. As concerns this clone: The antigen is undetermined.

Findings and caveats of the study: Larger estimated richness was generally seen in naive subsets than in memory subsets. Donor clonotype sharing was expected to depend on sequencing depth.

The input for sorted-subset replicate PCRs was approximately 200 ng DNA, some 28,000 T cell genomes. Here immunoSEQ multiplex PCR was the method, and the copy in TCRdb shows in-frame clones only, minus some. The repertoire has roughly 570,000 clones, 98% of them found once; the top ten carry 0.3%. The sample consisted of naive CD8+ T cells sorted from blood. The V gene is TRBV27, the J gene TRBJ2-7; TRBD2 matches 7 bases. This clonotype was sampled from a man between 25 and 39 years old in good health. The CDR3 protein is CASSSLADGEQYF. CDR3 sequence (DNA): TGTGCCAGCAGTTCTCTAGCGGATGGCGAGCAGTACTTC.